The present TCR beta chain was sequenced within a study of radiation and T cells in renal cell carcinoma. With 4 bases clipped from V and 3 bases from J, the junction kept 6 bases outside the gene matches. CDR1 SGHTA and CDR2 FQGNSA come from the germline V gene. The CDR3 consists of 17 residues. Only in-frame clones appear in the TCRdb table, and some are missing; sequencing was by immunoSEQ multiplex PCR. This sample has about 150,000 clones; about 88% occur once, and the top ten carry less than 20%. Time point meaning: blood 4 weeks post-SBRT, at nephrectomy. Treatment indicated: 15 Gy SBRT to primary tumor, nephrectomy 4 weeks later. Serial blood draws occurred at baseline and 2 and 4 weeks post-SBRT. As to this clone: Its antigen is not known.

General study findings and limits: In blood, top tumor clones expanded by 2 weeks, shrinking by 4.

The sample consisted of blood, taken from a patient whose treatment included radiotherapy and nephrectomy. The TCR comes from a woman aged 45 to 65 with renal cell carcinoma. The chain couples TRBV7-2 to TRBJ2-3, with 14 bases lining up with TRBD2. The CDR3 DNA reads TGTGCCAGCAGCTCCGGGACTAGCGGGAGTGGAACAGATACGCAGTATTTT. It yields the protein CASSSGTSGSGTDTQYF.